Listed below are T cell receptor beta chains from one sample, sequenced in a study of shared T cell receptors in the human thymus. The assay was immunoSEQ multiplex PCR, and TCRdb's table has in-frame clones only and misses some. The sample has about 400,000 clones; 95% are singletons. The sample comprised thymocytes. Receptors were obtained from a human donor. Both conserved end residues are part of each CDR3. The D gene is left open where the match is weak.

>TRBJ1-1|-|TRBV11-1
TGTGCCAGCAGCCCTCGAGACACTGAAGCTTTCTTT
CASSPRDTEAFF
>TRBJ2-4|-|TRBV15
TGTGCCACCAGCAGAGATTGCGGTTTTCTAGCCAAAAACATTCAGTACTTC
CATSRDCGFLAKNIQYF
>TRBJ1-5|-|TRBV27
TGTGCCAGCAGTTTCGGGTCAGGGCAAGGGCAGCCCCAGCATTTT
CASSFGSGQGQPQHF
>TRBJ2-3|-|TRBV5-8
TGTGCCAGCAGCTTGGTGGAGGGTCCCACAGATACGCAGTATTTT
CASSLVEGPTDTQYF
>TRBJ2-7|TRBD1|TRBV4-1
TGCGCCAGCAGCCAGCACAGGGGGCAAGGGTACGAGCAGTACTTC
CASSQHRGQGYEQYF
>TRBJ2-7|-|TRBV30
TGTGCCTGGAGTGTAATAAGTCCCGGCAGTGGGGCACTGGATCGATACTTC
CAWSVISPGSGALDRYF
>TRBJ1-1|-|TRBV30
TGTGCCTGGAGTGAGTTCCGGGGGGTCGCGAACACTGAAGCTTTCTTT
CAWSEFRGVANTEAFF
>TRBJ1-2|TRBD1|TRBV29-1
TGCAGCGTTGAAGGCGAGGGGGCAAGCGGCTACACCTTC
CSVEGEGASGYTF
>TRBJ2-1|-|TRBV25-1
TGTGCCAGCAGCCTGACCCTGGGGTACAATGAGCAGTTCTTC
CASSLTLGYNEQFF
>TRBJ2-3|-|TRBV9
TGTGCCAGCAGCCCAGGGGGGGCGCAGTATTTT
CASSPGGAQYF